This T cell receptor (beta chain) appears in the sequencing data of a study of T-cell reconstitution after alpha-beta-depleted transplantation in children. Unique molecular identifiers were incorporated during preparation of the TCRbeta library. TCRdb passed the PCR reads through MiXCR, listing each CDR3 protein once. The sample records about 980,000 distinct CDR3 sequences, about 26% being singletons. Deletions cut 2 bases from V and 4 bases from J, with 9 bases between. The CDR3 contains 14 residues. Germline CDR1 reads MNHEY; CDR2 reads SVGAGI. The sample holds a few counts of this clonotype. This TCR was sampled from a boy in the first two years of life who had a stem cell transplant for SCID, so the T cells may come from the graft donor. The chain carries TRBV6-5 and TRBJ2-1; D possibly corresponds to TRBD2 (6 bases). Sample: PBMCs, mostly from graft donor cells, taken 360 days after TCRalphabeta/CD19-depleted stem cell transplant. The CDR3 sequence: CASSYAGRYNEQFF. CDR3 in DNA: TGTGCCAGCAGTTACGCGGGGAGATACAATGAGCAGTTCTTC.